This T cell receptor (beta chain) derives from a study of cytomegalovirus exposure and HLA in healthy donors. The study, taken as a whole, reports: The availability of immune exposure information extended only to CMV serostatus. The study recorded over 150 TCR beta chains that were cytomegalovirus-associated.

As regards this clone: The antigen remains undetermined.

V shed 5 bases, J shed 8 bases, and the junction held 8 bases outside the gene matches. The CDR3 runs to 13 residues. Germline lookup yields CDR1 SGHNT and CDR2 YYREEE (reference sequence). It was with 60 Vbeta and 13 Jbeta primers that the PCR ran. The protocol was immunoSEQ multiplex PCR, while the TCRdb copy is restricted to in-frame clones and leaves out a portion. The sample lists roughly 140,000 clones, about 80% occurring once. This TCR came from a woman aged 55-70 years in good health and CMV-seropositive. Input material: PBMCs. The chain couples TRBV5-4 to TRBJ1-1, with TRBD1 matching over 8 bases. CDR3 DNA: TGTGCCAGCAGAGACTGGACAGGGCCCGAAGCTTTCTTT. Translation gives CASRDWTGPEAFF.